This T cell receptor (beta chain) appears in the sequencing data of a study of blood T cells in healthy people across ages. Germline lookup yields CDR1 MNHEY and CDR2 SVGAGI. Between the trimmed V and J ends, which lost 0 bases and 8 bases, there was a span of 8 bases. This CDR3 is 13 amino acids long. This clonotype was picked up a small number of times. Primers used in a second PCR of roughly 6 to 11 cycles were a sample-barcoded 5' primer and a J-beta primer mix. Every single cDNA molecule received a tag from a template-switch adaptor with 12 random nucleotides. TCRdb analysed the 5' RACE reads with MiXCR anew, one entry per CDR3 protein. The sample has about 780,000 distinct CDR3 sequences, approximately 24% seen once. These data also featured in a second study, about T cells of mothers and their children.

The material sequenced was blood. V and J are TRBV6-5 and TRBJ2-1; D is undetermined. The source of this sequence is a boy between 10 and 17 years old in good health. Here the CDR3 reads CASSYSRWDEQFF. The CDR3 DNA follows: TGTGCCAGCAGTTACTCGAGATGGGATGAGCAGTTCTTC.